The 14 T cell receptor beta chains reported below all come from one sample, sequenced in a study of cytomegalovirus exposure and HLA in healthy donors. PCR involved 60 Vbeta and 13 Jbeta primers. Generated by immunoSEQ multiplex PCR, the TCRdb table keeps only in-frame clones and is missing some. Of about 170,000 clones listed, about 80% are singletons. The sample consisted of PBMCs. The receptors stem from a female donor in good health and CMV-seronegative.

The chain recombines TRBV9 with TRBJ1-1, with D possibly TRBD1 on 5 matching bases. Trimming stripped 5 bases from V and 1 base from J, with 9 bases between. Germline-derived CDR1 and CDR2 are SGDLS and YYNGEE. The CDR3 has 13 residues. The CDR3, as DNA: TGTGCCAGCAGGGGGGAGGAGAACACTGAAGCTTTCTTT. This translates into CASRGEENTEAFF.

This chain uses TRBV10-3 with TRBJ1-1; no definite D call. The CDR3 runs 15 residues. Trimming removed 6 bases at V and 1 base at J, with 15 bases between. Germline CDR1 ENHRY, CDR2 SYGVKD. The CDR3 loop is CAIRATWGGNTEAFF. CDR3 sequence (DNA): TGTGCCATCAGGGCCACTTGGGGAGGGAACACTGAAGCTTTCTTT.

This clone was observed a handful of times. The CDR3 DNA reads TGTGCCAGCAGTTTTACTAGCGGGGGGGCCTCCGGGGAGCTGTTTTTT. Protein product: CASSFTSGGASGELFF. This chain joins TRBV6-5 and TRBJ2-2, with TRBD2 identical over 13 bases. The CDR3 is 16 amino acids. The V and J ends lost 4 bases and 6 bases, in that order; junction bases with no gene match: 5. The germline V gene has CDR1 MNHEY and CDR2 SVGAGI.

This clone was detected only once. V usage is TRBV7-8 and J usage is TRBJ2-3; 9 bases are a match to TRBD2. V was clipped by 7 bases and J by 2 bases; unmatched bases: 10. The CDR3 sequence is 16 residues long. CDR1 and CDR2 (germline): SGHVS, FQNEAQ. CDR3 region: CASTRGGGAPTDTQYF. CDR3 DNA sequence: TGTGCCAGCACAAGGGGCGGGGGGGCCCCCACAGATACGCAGTATTTT. Filled out from reference TRBV7-8 and TRBJ2-3, the complete variable domain reads GAGVSQSPRYKVAKRGQDVALRCDPISGHVSLFWYQQALGQGPEFLTYFQNEAQLDKSGLPSDRFFAERPEGSVSTLKIQRTQQEDSAVYLCASTRGGGAPTDTQYFGPGTRLTVL.

J is TRBJ1-1 and V is TRBV2; TRBD1 aligns across 10 bases. There are 15 residues in the CDR3. Germline lookup yields CDR1 SNHLY and CDR2 FYNNEI. Trimming at V came to 9 bases and at J to 4 bases, leaving 11 bases not matched to a gene. The CDR3 sequence is CARQGQGNIGTEAFF. DNA for the CDR3: TGTGCCAGACAGGGACAGGGGAATATCGGCACTGAAGCTTTCTTT.

The V gene is TRBV5-6, the J gene TRBJ1-3; 7 positions agree with TRBD1. J gave up 0 bases and V 0 bases, and 3 bases lay outside the gene matches. CDR1 SGHDT and CDR2 YYEEEE come from the germline V gene. CDR3 length: 16 residues. The CDR3 DNA reads as TGTGCCAGCAGCTTGGCCGGGACAGCCTCTGGAAACACCATATATTTT. It yields the protein CASSLAGTASGNTIYF.

The chain has TRBV7-9 and TRBJ2-1, with TRBD2 matching over 10 bases. Trimming took 2 bases from V and 8 from J; bases not matched to a gene: 9. The CDR3 length is 16 residues. Germline-derived CDR1 and CDR2 are SEHNR and FQNEAQ (reference sequence). CDR3 region: CASSLILAGLIDEQFF. The CDR3 bases are TGTGCCAGCAGCTTAATACTAGCGGGATTGATCGATGAGCAGTTCTTC. The full variable domain, in which reference TRBV7-9 and TRBJ2-1 provide the parts outside the CDR3, is DTGVSQNPRHKITKRGQNVTFRCDPISEHNRLYWYRQTLGQGPEFLTYFQNEAQLEKSRLLSDRFSAERPKGSFSTLEIQRTEQGDSAMYLCASSLILAGLIDEQFFGPGTRLTVL.

V gene TRBV30 combines with J gene TRBJ2-1; 8 nucleotides agree with TRBD2. Germline lookup yields CDR1 GTSNPN and CDR2 SVGIG (reference sequence). This CDR3 region has 13 residues. The trim removed 7 bases at V and 7 bases at J, leaving 9 bases unmatched. The CDR3 sequence: CASGTRAPNEQFF. The CDR3 DNA reads TGTGCCTCCGGGACTAGGGCACCGAATGAGCAGTTCTTC. The whole variable domain, remainder taken from reference TRBV30 and TRBJ2-1, is SQTIHQWPATLVQPVGSPLSLECTVEGTSNPNLYWYRQAAGRGLQLLFYSVGIGQISSEVPQNLSASRPQDRQFILSSKKLLLSDSGFYLCASGTRAPNEQFFGPGTRLTVL.

This clone was recorded once. Here the CDR3 DNA reads TGTGCCAGCAGCTTTTCCAGAAACGAGCAGTACTTC. Translating gives CASSFSRNEQYF. V usage is TRBV5-6 and J usage is TRBJ2-7; D remains ambiguous. V gave up 2 bases and J gave up 5 bases, with 8 bases separating them. Germline-derived CDR1 and CDR2 are SGHDT and YYEEEE. The CDR3 sequence is 12 residues long.

The chain carries TRBV9 and TRBJ2-7, with 7 bases aligning to TRBD1. Germline V gene lookup returns CDR1 SGDLS and CDR2 YYNGEE. The CDR3 is made up of 14 amino acids. V was pared by 0 bases and J by 3 bases, with 3 bases of the junction left unmatched. CDR3 sequence: CASSVARQGYEQYF. The CDR3 DNA reads as TGTGCCAGCAGCGTAGCCCGACAGGGCTACGAGCAGTACTTC. Together with reference TRBV9 and TRBJ2-7, the CDR3 gives the full variable domain: DSGVTQTPKHLITATGQRVTLRCSPRSGDLSVYWYQQSLDQGLQFLIQYYNGEERAKGNILERFSAQQFPDLHSELNLSSLELGDSALYFCASSVARQGYEQYFGPGTRLTVT.

This clone came up a few times. The chain links TRBV6-5 to TRBJ2-7, with 7 positions matching TRBD1. The CDR3 spans 13 residues. Germline lookup yields CDR1 MNHEY and CDR2 SVGAGI. V lost 4 bases to trimming and J lost 3 bases; unmatched junction nucleotides: 3. The CDR3 coding sequence is TGTGCCAGCAGTTGGGACAGCAGCTACGAGCAGTACTTC. Amino acids: CASSWDSSYEQYF.

The chain employs TRBV15 and TRBJ1-2; a possible D gene is TRBD1 (6 bases). The germline gives CDR1 LNHNV, CDR2 YYDKDF (reference sequence). The germline V and J ends were trimmed by 2 bases and 7 bases, with 17 bases remaining between them. This CDR3 contains 15 residues. The CDR3 sequence is CATSRLEGGNRGYTF. The CDR3 coding sequence is TGTGCCACCAGCAGATTAGAGGGGGGGAATCGTGGCTACACCTTC.

The rearrangement joins TRBV9 to TRBJ1-2; perhaps TRBD1 as D (6 bases). The CDR3 spans 15 residues. Trimming shortened V by 4 bases and J by 6 bases, and 19 bases separated the two germline ends. The germline V gene encodes CDR1 SGDLS and CDR2 YYNGEE. The CDR3 here is CASSRSPGQLDGYTF. The CDR3, as DNA: TGTGCCAGCAGCAGATCACCGGGACAATTAGATGGCTACACCTTC.

This chain joins TRBV19 and TRBJ1-6; D gene uncertain. The ends were cut back, 3 bases at V and 8 bases at J, with 5 bases in the middle. The germline V gene has CDR1 LNHDA and CDR2 SQIVND (reference sequence). This CDR3 has 12 residues. CDR3: CASSITDSPLHF. CDR3 nucleotides: TGTGCCAGTAGTATTACGGATTCACCCCTCCACTTT. Full variable domain (remainder filled in from reference TRBV19 and TRBJ1-6): DGGITQSPKYLFRKEGQNVTLSCEQNLNHDAMYWYRQDPGQGLRLIYYSQIVNDFQKGDIAEGYSVSREKKESFPLTVTSAQKNPTAFYLCASSITDSPLHFGNGTRLTVT.